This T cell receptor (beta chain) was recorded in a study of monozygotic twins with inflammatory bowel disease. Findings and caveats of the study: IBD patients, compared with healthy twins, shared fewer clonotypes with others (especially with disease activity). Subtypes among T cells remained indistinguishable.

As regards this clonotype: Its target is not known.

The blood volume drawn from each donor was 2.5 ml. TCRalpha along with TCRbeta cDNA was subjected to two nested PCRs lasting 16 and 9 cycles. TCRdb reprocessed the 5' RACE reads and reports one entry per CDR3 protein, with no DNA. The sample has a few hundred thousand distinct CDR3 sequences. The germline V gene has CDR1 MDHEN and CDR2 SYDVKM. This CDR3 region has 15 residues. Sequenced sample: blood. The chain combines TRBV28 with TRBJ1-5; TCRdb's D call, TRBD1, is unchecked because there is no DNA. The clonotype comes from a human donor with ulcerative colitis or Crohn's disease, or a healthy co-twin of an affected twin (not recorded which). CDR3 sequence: CASSLGLRGGQPQHF.